Listed below are T cell receptor beta chains from one sample, sequenced in a study of CD8+ T cells in alopecia areata. Generated by immunoSEQ multiplex PCR, the TCRdb table keeps only in-frame clones and is missing some. The sample has about 220,000 clones; around 57% are singletons. The sample here was CD4+ T cells sorted from blood, taken at week 4, from a patient treated with tofacitinib. The receptors originated from a human donor with alopecia areata. Each CDR3 is given with its conserved first and last residue. The D gene is left open where the match is weak. Only some rows state a clone size, as once, few, many or a class for expanded clones.

len	abundance	v_gene	j_gene	d_gene	CDR3nt	CDR3aa
15	-	TRBV29-1	TRBJ2-7	TRBD2	TGCAGCGTTGTCCCAGCGGGGGCCGTTCCCTACGAGCAGTACTTC	CSVVPAGAVPYEQYF
14	-	TRBV4-3	TRBJ2-7	-	TGCGCCAGCAGCCAGACTACCCGGGGTTACGAGCAGTACTTC	CASSQTTRGYEQYF
14	-	TRBV6-1	TRBJ1-1	-	TGTGCCAGCAGCATAACAGGGCGATGGACTGAAGCTTTCTTT	CASSITGRWTEAFF
15	-	TRBV9	TRBJ1-6	-	TGTGCCAGCAGCCCGAGAACAGGAGGCAATTCACCCCTCCACTTT	CASSPRTGGNSPLHF
13	-	TRBV5-1	TRBJ2-7	-	TGCGCCAGCAGCTTACAGGGTTGGGACGAGCAGTACTTC	CASSLQGWDEQYF
16	once	TRBV9	TRBJ2-3	TRBD2	TGTGCCAGCAGCGCAACTAGCGGGGGGAGGACAGATACGCAGTATTTT	CASSATSGGRTDTQYF
16	-	TRBV2	TRBJ2-3	-	TGTGCCAGCAGCCCACCCGGGACTTCACTCACAGATACGCAGTATTTT	CASSPPGTSLTDTQYF
13	-	TRBV30	TRBJ1-1	-	TGTGCCTGGAGTGGGGCCGGGAACACTGAAGCTTTCTTT	CAWSGAGNTEAFF
10	-	TRBV7-2	TRBJ1-1	-	TGTGCCAGCGATGACACTGAAGCTTTCTTT	CASDDTEAFF
15	-	TRBV14	TRBJ2-3	TRBD2	TGTGCCAGCAGTGTTGCTAGCGGGGGCACAGATACGCAGTATTTT	CASSVASGGTDTQYF
15	-	TRBV4-3	TRBJ1-1	-	TGCGCCAGCTCCTCGGGTTCCACCATGAACACTGAAGCTTTCTTT	CASSSGSTMNTEAFF
14	-	TRBV6-5	TRBJ2-1	-	TGTGCCAGCAGTTACTCGGCTCGACACAATGAGCAGTTCTTC	CASSYSARHNEQFF
13	-	TRBV5-1	TRBJ2-2	-	TGCGCCAGCAGCTGGGATGGTACCGGGGAGCTGTTTTTT	CASSWDGTGELFF
14	-	TRBV29-1	TRBJ1-2	-	TGCAGCGTTGCCTCGGATTCGGGGGCCTTGGGCTACACCTTC	CSVASDSGALGYTF
15	-	TRBV5-1	TRBJ1-6	-	TGCGCCAGCAGCTTGGAGGGCACCGGTAATTCACCCCTCCACTTT	CASSLEGTGNSPLHF
12	-	TRBV7-2	TRBJ2-2	-	TGTGCCAGCAGCTTAGAAGTAGGGGAGCTGTTTTTT	CASSLEVGELFF
13	few	TRBV4-3	TRBJ1-6	-	TGCGCCAGCAGCCCTGAATTTAATTCACCCCTCCACTTT	CASSPEFNSPLHF
12	-	TRBV2	TRBJ2-1	-	TGTGCCAGCAGTGCCCAATACAATGAGCAGTTCTTC	CASSAQYNEQFF
15	once	TRBV30	TRBJ1-2	TRBD1	TGTGCCTGGAGTGCCCATCAGGGGGTCGCAGATGGCTACACCTTC	CAWSAHQGVADGYTF
15	-	TRBV7-6	TRBJ2-3	-	TGTGCCAGCAGCAAGCCGGGACTGGGCGTAGATACGCAGTATTTT	CASSKPGLGVDTQYF
15	few	TRBV4-3	TRBJ1-2	-	TGCGCCAGCAGCACCCGGACCCCACCTGGATATGGCTACACCTTC	CASSTRTPPGYGYTF
11	-	TRBV29-1	TRBJ2-7	-	TGCAGCGTGCTGGAGACCTACGAGCAGTACTTC	CSVLETYEQYF
14	-	TRBV29-1	TRBJ1-2	TRBD1	TGCAGCGTCGCGCAAACGGTGGCAGGGGGCGGCTACACCTTC	CSVAQTVAGGGYTF
13	-	TRBV2	TRBJ2-7	-	TGTGCCAGCAGAGGACGGACCCCCTACGAGCAGTACTTC	CASRGRTPYEQYF
16	few	TRBV15	TRBJ2-5	TRBD1	TGTGCCACCAGCAGTCCGGGGACAGCCATTCAAGAGACCCAGTACTTC	CATSSPGTAIQETQYF
17	few	TRBV4-3	TRBJ2-2	-	TGCGCCAGCAGCCAAGTATCAGGTGGCAGAGTAATCGGGGAGCTGTTTTTT	CASSQVSGGRVIGELFF
11	-	TRBV29-1	TRBJ1-2	-	TGCAGCGTTGAACAGGGGCGTGGCTACACCTTC	CSVEQGRGYTF
14	-	TRBV6-5	TRBJ1-6	-	TGTGCCAGCAGTGATGGGGGGAACAATTCACCCCTCCACTTT	CASSDGGNNSPLHF
15	-	TRBV29-1	TRBJ2-7	-	TGCAGCGTTCGGCCGCGTCAGTCCAACGGGCACGAGCAGTACTTC	CSVRPRQSNGHEQYF
15	-	TRBV30	TRBJ2-3	-	TGTGCCTGGAGTGTTCCGACTGGCTCCACAGATACGCAGTATTTT	CAWSVPTGSTDTQYF
11	-	TRBV29-1	TRBJ2-1	-	TGCAGCGCCCCGGGACTGGATGAGCAGTTCTTC	CSAPGLDEQFF
14	-	TRBV29-1	TRBJ2-1	TRBD2	TGCAGCGTTGCGGGAACCGGGGGGGCCCAGGAGCAGTTCTTC	CSVAGTGGAQEQFF